This is a list of T cell receptor beta chains from one sample in a study of radiation and T cells in renal cell carcinoma. Repertoires were generated with immunoSEQ multiplex PCR, while TCRdb's copy carries only in-frame clones and drops some. In the table there are about 49,000 clones, approximately 80% of which are singletons. Sequenced here: blood, sampled from a patient whose treatment included radiotherapy and nephrectomy. These receptors originate from a woman aged 70-85 years with renal cell carcinoma. The CDR3 runs from the conserved cysteine through the conserved F or W. Each record gives: V gene, J gene, CDR3 protein.

>TRBV30|TRBJ1-2
CAWSGGGYGYTF
>TRBV6-5|TRBJ1-2
CASSYSRRGIGGYTF
>TRBV5-1|TRBJ2-1
CASTYAGGKSNEQFF
>TRBV6-1|TRBJ1-5
CASRKGENQPQHF
>TRBV7-9|TRBJ1-6
CASSLGSSYNSPLHF
>TRBV2|TRBJ2-5
CASTREEATQYF
>TRBV9|TRBJ2-2
CASSPRLAGGGGELFF
>TRBV19|TRBJ2-5
CASSVYNQETQYF
>TRBV28|TRBJ2-3
CASTPTRPDTQYF
>TRBV27|TRBJ2-1
CASRRLAGANEQFF
>TRBV7-8|TRBJ1-1
CASSTQGSTEAFF
>TRBV4-1|TRBJ2-1
CASSQVAPSYNEQFF
>TRBV12-5|TRBJ1-5
CASGPGQWNQPQHF
>TRBV5-1|TRBJ1-6
CASSPDGPLNSPLHF
>TRBV7-6|TRBJ1-6
CASGDGSSYNSPLHF
>TRBV5-1|TRBJ2-7
CASRRSGQGRSYEQYF
>TRBV2|TRBJ2-1
CASSEGLVPRDDSYNEQFF
>TRBV11-3|TRBJ2-2
CASSGDRYTGELFF
>TRBV16|TRBJ1-1
CASSNRAGAFF
>TRBV29-1|TRBJ2-7
CSVEESGDSSYEQYF
>TRBV10-3|TRBJ1-1
CAISEGTGFLSTEAFF
>TRBV7-2|TRBJ1-2
CASSFEGARASYGYTF
>TRBV19|TRBJ2-2
CASSIEPPRWGRVGGELFF
>TRBV11-2|TRBJ2-1
CASSSTSGGLSYNEQFF
>TRBV19|TRBJ2-2
CASSISATTGGELFF
>TRBV7-9|TRBJ2-1
CASSLRGNEQFF
>TRBV7-9|TRBJ2-2
CASSPTGFNTGELFF
>TRBV4-3|TRBJ2-5
CASSQELGTVQETQYF
>TRBV7-2|TRBJ2-3
CASSFKSGRRTDTQYF
>TRBV7-3|TRBJ1-6
CASSLTAQPNSPLHF
>TRBV9|TRBJ2-4
CASSVDPSGRQNIQYF
>TRBV10-3|TRBJ2-3
CAISGMDLYTDTQYF
>TRBV29-1|TRBJ1-2
CSVGQGSNYGYTF
>TRBV4-1|TRBJ1-5
CASSRRVSGGNQPQHF
>TRBV2|TRBJ2-3
CASSGVGADTQYF
>TRBV7-8|TRBJ1-1
CASRVGRLNTEAFF
>TRBV4-3|TRBJ1-2
CASSQEGGLYGYTF
>TRBV5-1|TRBJ1-2
CASSMEPGPSYGYTF
>TRBV19|TRBJ1-4
CASNGQPGRDEKLFF
>TRBV5-5|TRBJ2-3
CASSSQGAADTQYF
>TRBV4-1|TRBJ1-6
CASSQGQGDSPLHF
>TRBV7-9|TRBJ2-7
CASSQSVGQSEQYF
>TRBV7-2|TRBJ2-5
CASSRLQETQYF
>TRBV5-5|TRBJ2-1
CASSLWGSAHNEQFF
>TRBV30|TRBJ2-7
CAWSVDGFTYEQYF
>TRBV30|TRBJ2-5
CASTKSLQETQYF
>TRBV25-1|TRBJ2-1
CASRPMTSGNEQFF
>TRBV5-1|TRBJ2-2
CASTGAGELFF
>TRBV6-6|TRBJ1-3
CASSYQGASGNTIYF
>TRBV27|TRBJ1-1
CASSLGQNTEAFF
>TRBV25-1|TRBJ2-5
CASSEKGHQETQYF
>TRBV28|TRBJ2-6
CASREVGPPSGANVLTF
>TRBV5-1|TRBJ1-2
CASSLEGTRGYTF
>TRBV6-1|TRBJ1-5
CASSEEVGSYVGQPQHF
>TRBV7-2|TRBJ2-3
CASSFGSGRTDTQYF
>TRBV29-1|TRBJ1-3
CSVSTGGGNTIYF
>TRBV21-1|TRBJ2-7
CASSKDRVYEQYF